Below, 23 T cell receptor beta chains from the same sample are listed, as sequenced in a study of cytomegalovirus exposure and HLA in healthy donors. Amplification used 60 Vbeta primers and 13 Jbeta primers. Sequencing was performed with immunoSEQ multiplex PCR; in TCRdb, only in-frame clones are kept and a portion is missing. The data contain over 150,000 clones, about 71% of them singletons. Sequencing was carried out using PBMCs. The receptors were sampled from a woman aged 30 to 39 in good health and CMV-seronegative.

This sequence joins TRBV18 and TRBJ1-1; D unclear. V was shortened by 3 bases and J by 3 bases, with 14 bases between the two germline ends. The CDR3 contains 15 residues. Germline lookup yields CDR1 KGHSH and CDR2 LQKENI. The CDR3 protein is CASSPLVTQDTEAFF. CDR3 sequence (DNA): TGTGCCAGCTCACCCTTGGTTACGCAGGACACTGAAGCTTTCTTT.

The genes are TRBV2 and TRBJ2-1; TRBD2 matches at 8 bases. The CDR3 totals 15 residues. Germline CDR1 and CDR2: SNHLY and FYNNEI. The J segment lost 13 bases and the V segment lost 3 bases, leaving 14 bases of the junction unmatched. The CDR3 coding sequence is TGTGCCAGCAGTGATTATGGGACTAGTCAGGCCCTCCAGTTCTTC. This sequence encodes CASSDYGTSQALQFF.

The chain has TRBV19 and TRBJ1-2; a possible D gene is TRBD1 (6 bases). The CDR3 runs to 14 residues. Trimming removed 5 bases at V and 4 bases at J, with 14 bases between. From germline, CDR1 is LNHDA and CDR2 SQIVND (reference sequence). This CDR3 is CASSLTTGFYGYTF. CDR3 sequence (DNA): TGTGCCAGTAGTCTAACGACAGGCTTCTATGGCTACACCTTC.

This sequence joins TRBV7-3 and TRBJ1-1, with D perhaps TRBD1 (6 bases). With 6 bases removed from V and 2 bases from J, the gap between germline ends came to 13 bases. CDR3 size: 14 residues. Germline CDR1 is SGHTA and CDR2 is FQGTGA. CDR3 sequence reads: CASRQDSPNTEAFF. The CDR3 region has the DNA TGTGCCAGCAGGCAGGACAGTCCCAACACTGAAGCTTTCTTT.

The genes are TRBV7-8 and TRBJ2-1; D possibly corresponds to TRBD2 (6 bases). In germline, CDR1 is SGHVS, CDR2 FQNEAQ. The CDR3 loop spans 15 amino acids. V was shortened by 1 base and J by 7 bases, with 14 bases between the two germline ends. CDR3 coding DNA: TGTGCCAGCAGCTTAGTCCTCGGGAGTAGGAATGAGCAGTTCTTC. Translating it yields CASSLVLGSRNEQFF.

The chain employs TRBV7-3 and TRBJ2-1, with 8 bases matching TRBD2. Germline loops: CDR1 SGHTA, CDR2 FQGTGA. With 4 bases clipped from V and 7 bases from J, the junction kept 9 bases outside the gene matches. The CDR3 contains 15 residues. This chain's CDR3 is CASSSLAGGMNEQFF. CDR3 coding DNA: TGTGCCAGCAGCTCCCTCGCGGGAGGTATGAATGAGCAGTTCTTC.

This chain connects TRBV7-9 to TRBJ2-1; no firm D call. Germline assignment: CDR1 SEHNR and CDR2 FQNEAQ (reference sequence). This CDR3 has 13 residues. V was cut by 4 bases and J by 6 bases, with 10 bases left in between. Written as DNA, the CDR3 is TGTGCCAGCAGCTCGTATACGAGCAATGAGCAGTTCTTC. This encodes CASSSYTSNEQFF.

This clone has only a few counts. V is TRBV6-1 and J is TRBJ2-2, with D perhaps matching TRBD2 (5 bases). Germline CDR1 reads MNHNS; CDR2 reads SASEGT. The CDR3 has 13 residues. Trimming took off 6 bases at V and 3 bases at J, with 8 bases between the two ends. CDR3 DNA sequence: TGTGCCAGCAGCCTACTAGACACCGGGGAGCTGTTTTTT. It is translated as CASSLLDTGELFF.

Only one count was recorded for this clone. The J gene is TRBJ2-7, the V gene TRBV10-3; 11 bases agree with TRBD1. CDR1 and CDR2 from the germline V gene are ENHRY and SYGVKD. Losses at the gene ends were 10 bases for V and 3 bases for J; bases not matched to a gene: 5. This CDR3 contains 13 residues. The CDR3: CATGTGGLYEQYF. The CDR3 DNA follows: TGTGCCACAGGGACAGGGGGGCTCTACGAGCAGTACTTC.

CDR3: CASSLFAGGYNEQFF. CDR3 sequence (DNA): TGCGCCAGCAGCTTGTTTGCGGGGGGCTACAATGAGCAGTTCTTC. The rearrangement uses TRBV5-1 and TRBJ2-1; 8 bases map to TRBD2. The CDR3 extends over 15 amino acids. After removal of 1 base from V and 3 bases from J, the junction contained 3 bases not matched to a gene. Per the germline V gene, CDR1 is SGHRS and CDR2 is YFSETQ. The variable domain in full, with the rest retrieved from reference TRBV5-1 and TRBJ2-1, is KAGVTQTPRYLIKTRGQQVTLSCSPISGHRSVSWYQQTPGQGLQFLFEYFSETQRNKGNFPGRFSGRQFSNSRSEMNVSTLELGDSALYLCASSLFAGGYNEQFFGPGTRLTVL.

This clone was seen only once. The genes are TRBV5-1 and TRBJ2-7, with a possible D match to TRBD2 (6 bases). This CDR3 comprises 16 residues. CDR1 and CDR2 from the germline V gene are SGHRS and YFSETQ. V dropped 2 bases and J dropped 2 bases, with 17 bases sitting between them. The CDR3 DNA is TGCGCCAGCAGCTTAGATCCGGGAGATCCGACCTACGAGCAGTACTTC. Protein product: CASSLDPGDPTYEQYF. Complete variable domain (other parts from reference TRBV5-1 and TRBJ2-7): KAGVTQTPRYLIKTRGQQVTLSCSPISGHRSVSWYQQTPGQGLQFLFEYFSETQRNKGNFPGRFSGRQFSNSRSEMNVSTLELGDSALYLCASSLDPGDPTYEQYFGPGTRLTVT.

This clone has only a few counts. The chain links TRBV27 to TRBJ2-7; D call uncertain. The CDR3 is made up of 11 amino acids. The germline V and J ends were trimmed by 6 bases and 4 bases, with 7 bases remaining between them. CDR1 is MNHEY, CDR2 SMNVEV, per germline (reference sequence). The CDR3, as DNA: TGTGCCAGCAGAAAACGGTACGAGCAGTACTTC. Its protein is CASRKRYEQYF.

This clone has only a few counts. The sample contains more than one DNA sequence encoding this CDR3. This chain links TRBV9 with TRBJ2-3, with TRBD2 matching 9 bases. The CDR3 is 13 amino acids. Germline CDR1 SGDLS, CDR2 YYNGEE. V gave up 0 bases and J gave up 9 bases; unmatched junction bases: 2. This CDR3 reads CASSVVAGDTQYF. DNA for the CDR3: TGTGCCAGCAGCGTAGTAGCGGGAGACACGCAGTATTTT.

This clone was detected only a few times. This sequence joins TRBV4-3 and TRBJ1-1, with D perhaps TRBD1 (5 bases). This CDR3 is built from 13 residues. V was clipped by 0 bases and J by 9 bases, with 11 bases between them. Germline CDR1 reads LGHNA; CDR2 reads YSLEER. The CDR3 is CASSQDLQGQAFF. CDR3 in DNA: TGCGCCAGCAGCCAAGATCTTCAGGGCCAAGCTTTCTTT.

This chain links TRBV7-3 with TRBJ2-1; 9 bases line up with TRBD2. This CDR3 comprises 17 residues. The trim removed 0 bases at V and 1 base at J, leaving 4 bases unmatched. Germline V lookup: CDR1 SGHTA, CDR2 FQGTGA. The DNA for the CDR3 is TGTGCCAGCAGCTTAACGTTTGCGGGGGGGTCCTACAATGAGCAGTTCTTC. Encoded protein: CASSLTFAGGSYNEQFF.

The gene calls are TRBV27 and TRBJ2-5, with TRBD2 matching 11 bases. The CDR3 is 14 residues long. From germline, CDR1 is MNHEY and CDR2 SMNVEV (reference sequence). J lost 5 bases, V lost 6 bases, and 5 bases had no gene match. In DNA, the CDR3 is TGTGCCAGCAGATCCACTAGCGGGAGTGAGACCCAGTACTTC. It specifies CASRSTSGSETQYF.

This chain connects TRBV7-9 to TRBJ1-4; D not certain. V shed 5 bases and J shed 10 bases, with 17 bases lying between them. The CDR3 spans 14 residues. Germline V CDR1 and CDR2: SEHNR, FQNEAQ (reference sequence). The CDR3 loop reads CASSPVERHGKLFF. In DNA form, the CDR3 reads TGTGCCAGCAGCCCTGTGGAGAGGCATGGAAAACTGTTTTTT.

Worth noting for this clone: Germline and junction disagree at one end, which may indicate a read error. This chain connects TRBV5-6 to TRBJ2-5; TRBD1 matches 10 bases. In germline, CDR1 is SGHDT, CDR2 YYEEEE. The CDR3 length is 14 residues. The CDR3 DNA reads as TGTGCCGGCAGTCGACAGGGGGCGAGGGAGACCCAGTACTTC. Translating gives CAGSRQGARETQYF.

This clone showed up just a few times. The genes are TRBV14 and TRBJ2-3; the match to TRBD2 covers 8 bases. CDR1 SGHDN and CDR2 FVKESK come from the germline V gene. CDR3 length equals 18 residues. V was pared by 0 bases and J by 0 bases, with 8 bases of the junction left unmatched. This CDR3 is CASSQDELAELSTDTQYF. The CDR3 coding sequence is TGTGCCAGCAGCCAAGACGAACTAGCGGAACTGAGCACAGATACGCAGTATTTT.

V usage is TRBV2 and J usage is TRBJ1-2, with 7 bases identical to TRBD1. The junction had 6 bases not matched to a gene; V was cut back by 5 bases and J by 3 bases. The CDR3 is made up of 14 amino acids. Per the germline V gene, CDR1 is SNHLY and CDR2 is FYNNEI. The chain's CDR3 is CASSKQGSDYGYTF. CDR3 coding DNA: TGTGCCAGCAGTAAACAGGGGAGCGACTATGGCTACACCTTC.

The rearrangement joins TRBV15 to TRBJ2-7; 9 nucleotides match TRBD1. Per germline, CDR1 LNHNV and CDR2 YYDKDF (reference sequence). The CDR3 length is 15 residues. Germline trimming cut 1 base from V and 5 bases from J; bases unmatched to any gene: 6. The DNA of the CDR3 is TGTGCCACCAGCAGAGCGGGACAGGGAGGGGACGAGCAGTACTTC. This codes for CATSRAGQGGDEQYF.

The chain couples TRBV9 to TRBJ2-2; no clear D. From germline, CDR1 is SGDLS and CDR2 YYNGEE. This CDR3 has 13 residues. Trimming pared 4 bases from V and 5 bases from J, leaving 9 bases between. Here the CDR3 DNA reads TGTGCCAGCAGCCCCACAGAGACCGGGGAGCTGTTTTTT. Its protein product is CASSPTETGELFF.

This chain links TRBV15 with TRBJ2-7, with 8 bases fitting TRBD1. Per germline, CDR1 LNHNV and CDR2 YYDKDF (reference sequence). Trimming removed 3 bases from V and 2 bases from J; junction bases left unmatched: 15. This CDR3 has 18 residues. CDR3 sequence: CATSSPLKKGQVTYEQYF. The CDR3 nucleotides are TGTGCCACCAGCAGTCCCCTAAAGAAGGGACAGGTAACCTACGAGCAGTACTTC. Using reference TRBV15 and TRBJ2-7 for the parts outside the CDR3, the full variable domain is DAMVIQNPRYQVTQFGKPVTLSCSQTLNHNVMYWYQQKSSQAPKLLFHYYDKDFNNEADTPDNFQSRRPNTSFCFLDIRSPGLGDTAMYLCATSSPLKKGQVTYEQYFGPGTRLTVT.